This entry lists 5 T cell receptor beta chains sequenced from one sample in a study of blood T cell repertoires in COVID-19. Profiled with immunoSEQ multiplex PCR; TCRdb holds only in-frame clones, not every one. The table lists around 50,000 clones, approximately 78% of them singletons. Sequencing was done on a sample of PBMCs or T cells enriched from blood (not recorded which). The origin of the receptors is a woman aged 50 to 60 with acute COVID-19.

The genes are TRBV6-2 or TRBV6-3 and TRBJ1-5; no definite D call. The CDR3 is made up of 15 amino acids. V was cut by 5 bases and J by 2 bases, with 13 bases left in between. Germline assignment: CDR1 MNHEY and CDR2 SVGEGT. In DNA form, the CDR3 reads TGTGCCAGCAGTCAAACCGGGGTGGGCAATCAGCCCCAGCATTTT. Residues: CASSQTGVGNQPQHF.

V usage is TRBV5-1 and J usage is TRBJ1-6; 7 nucleotides line up with TRBD1. Germline assignment: CDR1 SGHRS and CDR2 YFSETQ. J was trimmed by 10 bases and V by 4 bases; bases with no gene match: 8. This CDR3 comprises 14 residues. The CDR3 coding sequence is TGCGCCAGCAGCCCTACAGGGGCATGGTCACCCCTCCACTTT. It is translated as CASSPTGAWSPLHF.

CDR3 nucleotide sequence: TGTGCCAGCAGTTCCGGACTAGCGGGGGGGACATACAATGAGCAGTTCTTC. It yields the protein CASSSGLAGGTYNEQFF. The chain links TRBV28 to TRBJ2-1; 15 bases line up with TRBD2. Per the germline V gene, CDR1 is MDHEN and CDR2 is SYDVKM. This CDR3 has 17 residues. Losses at the gene ends were 4 bases for V and 4 bases for J; bases not matched to a gene: 5.

This clone was found once. J is TRBJ1-2 and V is TRBV5-5; TRBD1 matches at 10 bases. This CDR3 comprises 15 residues. The junction had 6 bases not matched to a gene; V was cut back by 0 bases and J by 7 bases. CDR1 SGHKS and CDR2 YYEKEE come from the germline V gene (reference sequence). CDR3 in amino acids: CASSLAPTGGFGYTF. CDR3 DNA: TGTGCCAGCAGCTTGGCCCCGACAGGGGGCTTTGGCTACACCTTC. Variable domain in full (rest from reference TRBV5-5 and TRBJ1-2): DAGVTQSPTHLIKTRGQQVTLRCSPISGHKSVSWYQQVLGQGPQFIFQYYEKEERGRGNFPDRFSARQFPNYSSELNVNALLLGDSALYLCASSLAPTGGFGYTFGSGTRLTVV.

In this sample, this clone turned up once. This chain links TRBV6-5 with TRBJ2-7, with 8 bases aligning to TRBD1. Germline values: CDR1 MNHEY, CDR2 SVGAGI. V shed 7 bases and J 3 bases; nucleotides not matched to a gene: 8. The CDR3 is made up of 14 amino acids. The CDR3 region is CASTEGQGVYEQYF. The CDR3, as DNA: TGTGCCAGCACCGAAGGACAGGGCGTCTACGAGCAGTACTTC.